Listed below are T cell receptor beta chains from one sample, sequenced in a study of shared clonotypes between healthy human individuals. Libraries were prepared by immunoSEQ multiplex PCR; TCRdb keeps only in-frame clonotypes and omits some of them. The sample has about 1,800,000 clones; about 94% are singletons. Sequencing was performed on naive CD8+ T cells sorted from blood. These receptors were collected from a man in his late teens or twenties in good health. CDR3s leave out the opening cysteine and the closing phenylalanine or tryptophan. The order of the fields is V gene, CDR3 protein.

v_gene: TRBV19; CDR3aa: ASTSLGDNQPQH
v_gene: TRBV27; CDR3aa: ASSSGTGEYEQY
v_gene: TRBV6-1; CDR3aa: ASSERGQNTEAF
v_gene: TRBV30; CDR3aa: AWSVTVSTGELF
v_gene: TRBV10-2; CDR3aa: ASSPDRGSGNTIY
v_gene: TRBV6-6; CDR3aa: ASSYQGADEQY
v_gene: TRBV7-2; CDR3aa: ASSLGPGQTYEQY
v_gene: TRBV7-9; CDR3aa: ASSPPTTELEQF
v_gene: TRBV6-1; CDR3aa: ASSEGIQATYEQY
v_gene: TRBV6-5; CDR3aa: ASSRNGGGNQPQH
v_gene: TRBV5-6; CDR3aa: ASSLVAAGNYEQY
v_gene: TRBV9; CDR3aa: ASNGGATNEKLF
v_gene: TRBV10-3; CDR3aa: AILNDLSYEQY
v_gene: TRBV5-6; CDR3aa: ASSLLETGELF
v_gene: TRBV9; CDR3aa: ASSGSGTGKTGYT
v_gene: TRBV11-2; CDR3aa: ASSSDGGYEQY
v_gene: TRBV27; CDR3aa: ASGLAGGLGEQF
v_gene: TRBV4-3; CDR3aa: ASSQGTGSTEAF
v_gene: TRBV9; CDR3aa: ASSGGTSGYTDTQY
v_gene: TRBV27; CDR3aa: ASRFGISSYEQY
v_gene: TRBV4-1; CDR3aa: ASSQEEGLGSSYEQY
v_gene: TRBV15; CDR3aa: ATSRGTVSTDTQY
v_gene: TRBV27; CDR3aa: ASSMTSSTDTQY
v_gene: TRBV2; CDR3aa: ASSERGQNMNTEAF
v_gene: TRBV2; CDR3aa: ASSEQVEQY
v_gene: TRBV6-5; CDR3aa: ASSYGRNEQF
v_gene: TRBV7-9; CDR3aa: ASSLGQGYGYT
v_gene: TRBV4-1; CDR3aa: ASSQIQGSNQPQH